Listed below are T cell receptor beta chains from one sample, sequenced in a study of shared clonotypes between healthy human individuals. Produced via immunoSEQ multiplex PCR; TCRdb's table is partial and in-frame only. The table lists 400,000 or so clones, about 96% of them singletons. The sample was memory CD8+ T cells sorted from blood. All receptors come from a man aged 30 to 39 in good health. Both conserved end residues are trimmed from each CDR3.

ASSLGWTGSPYEQY	TRBV5-1	TRBJ2-7
ASSLEGPGSYEQY	TRBV5-1	TRBJ2-7
ASSSRGWAREPRPTTDTQY	TRBV19	TRBJ2-3
ASSQEIIQPQH	TRBV4-2	TRBJ1-5
ASNSGRGYTGELF	TRBV2	TRBJ2-2
ASSLETGGMNTEAF	TRBV5-1	TRBJ1-1
ASSVGNSGYNEQF	TRBV9	TRBJ2-1
ASSVTGSQPQH	TRBV9	TRBJ1-5
ASFGAVNTEAF	TRBV6-5	TRBJ1-1
ASSLTPGQSTDTQY	TRBV28	TRBJ2-3
SVGGTGGEKLF	TRBV29-1	TRBJ1-4
ASSQDRGQGTDTQY	TRBV4-2	TRBJ2-3
ASSTGTGGYNEQF	TRBV7-9	TRBJ2-1
ASSQAGGNEQY	TRBV4-1	TRBJ2-7
ASSYLYTGELF	TRBV6-6	TRBJ2-2
SGDRVNDWI	TRBV20-1	TRBJ1-2
ASSPSGASGIG	TRBV5-4	TRBJ2-3
ASSEAPRQSGANVLT	TRBV6-1	TRBJ2-6
ASRGGETQY	TRBV10-3	TRBJ2-5
ASSSRNNQPQH	TRBV2	TRBJ1-5
ASSLTTTRQGNQPQH	TRBV5-6	TRBJ1-5
ASSAGVGAVGYT	TRBV6-1	TRBJ1-2
AWRRSSGNTIY	TRBV30	TRBJ1-3
ATLGQNYGYT	TRBV19	TRBJ1-2
ASSSFGTANTEAF	TRBV27	TRBJ1-1
ASSFVETGPNTGELF	TRBV7-9	TRBJ2-2
ARIQDLWLHEQF	TRBV10-1	TRBJ2-1
ASSGASGSVLNEQF	TRBV6-4	TRBJ2-1
ASRPLAGEAYEQY	TRBV6-1	TRBJ2-7
ASSPWTKFGEQF	TRBV7-8	TRBJ2-1